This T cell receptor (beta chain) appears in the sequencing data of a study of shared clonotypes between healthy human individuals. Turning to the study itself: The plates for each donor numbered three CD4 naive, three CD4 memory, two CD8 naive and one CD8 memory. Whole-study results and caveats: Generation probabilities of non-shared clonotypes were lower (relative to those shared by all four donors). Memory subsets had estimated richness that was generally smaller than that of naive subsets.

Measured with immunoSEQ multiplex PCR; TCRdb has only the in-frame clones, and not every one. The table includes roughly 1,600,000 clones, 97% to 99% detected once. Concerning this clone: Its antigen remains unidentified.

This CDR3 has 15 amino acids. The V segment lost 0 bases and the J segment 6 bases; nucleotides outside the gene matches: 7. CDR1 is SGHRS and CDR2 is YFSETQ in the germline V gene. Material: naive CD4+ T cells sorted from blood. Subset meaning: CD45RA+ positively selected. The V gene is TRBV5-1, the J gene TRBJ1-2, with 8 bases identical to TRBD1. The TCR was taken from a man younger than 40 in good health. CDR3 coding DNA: TGCGCCAGCAGCTTGGAGTCAGGGGGCCAGCATGGCTACACCTTC. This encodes CASSLESGGQHGYTF.